What follows are 26 T cell receptor beta chains derived from one specimen sequenced in a study of blood T cell repertoires in COVID-19. Sequencing used immunoSEQ multiplex PCR; TCRdb keeps in-frame clones, though not all of them. The sample has about 36,000 clones, more than 85% seen once. Sequencing was performed on peripheral blood. The source of these receptors is a man between 65 and 80 years old with acute or convalescent COVID-19.

This rearrangement joins TRBV6-5 to TRBJ2-3; tentative D call: TRBD1 (5 bases). This CDR3 has 15 residues. The ends were cut back, 0 bases at V and 6 bases at J, with 13 bases in the middle. CDR1 and CDR2 from the germline V gene are MNHEY and SVGAGI. As DNA, the CDR3 is TGTGCCAGCAGTTACTCCGCGACTGGGGCGGATACGCAGTATTTT. This sequence encodes CASSYSATGADTQYF.

V is TRBV11-2 and J is TRBJ2-5; TRBD2 agrees at 9 bases. The CDR3 extends over 15 amino acids. V shed 4 bases, J shed 7 bases, and the junction held 10 bases outside the gene matches. Germline V CDR1 and CDR2: SGHAT, FQNNGV. Here the CDR3 reads CASSSPSSGAGTQYF. CDR3 nucleotide sequence: TGTGCCAGCAGCTCCCCCTCTAGCGGGGCTGGGACCCAGTACTTC.

The chain joins TRBV6-2 or TRBV6-3 to TRBJ2-5, with 13 positions matching TRBD2. The CDR3 loop spans 16 amino acids. J gave up 4 bases and V 2 bases, and 4 bases lay outside the gene matches. The germline CDR1 and CDR2 sequences are MNHEY and SVGEGT. DNA for the CDR3: TGTGCCAGCAGTTACACTAGCGGGAGGGCCTTAGAGACCCAGTACTTC. Its protein is CASSYTSGRALETQYF.

The V call is TRBV9, the J call TRBJ2-1, with 9 bases identical to TRBD1. The CDR3 is made up of 18 amino acids. V trimming: 0 bases; J trimming: 9 bases; junction bases outside the gene matches: 16. CDR1 and CDR2 from the germline V gene are SGDLS and YYNGEE. The CDR3, as DNA: TGTGCCAGCAGCGTAGGTAGCCTCCCGGGACAGGGTCGGAGTGAGCAGTTCTTC. Its translation: CASSVGSLPGQGRSEQFF. The complete variable domain, with remaining parts taken from reference TRBV9 and TRBJ2-1, reads DSGVTQTPKHLITATGQRVTLRCSPRSGDLSVYWYQQSLDQGLQFLIQYYNGEERAKGNILERFSAQQFPDLHSELNLSSLELGDSALYFCASSVGSLPGQGRSEQFFGPGTRLTVL.

V and J are TRBV2 and TRBJ2-3, with no clear D. The V end lost 4 bases, the J end lost 0 bases, and 11 bases lay between the germline ends. The V gene's germline CDR1 is SNHLY and CDR2 FYNNEI. CDR3 length: 15 residues. This chain's CDR3 is CASSANPGSTDTQYF. CDR3 DNA sequence: TGTGCCAGCAGTGCAAACCCCGGGAGCACAGATACGCAGTATTTT. Together with reference TRBV2 and TRBJ2-3, the CDR3 gives the full variable domain: EPEVTQTPSHQVTQMGQEVILRCVPISNHLYFYWYRQILGQKVEFLVSFYNNEISEKSEIFDDQFSVERPDGSNFTLKIRSTKLEDSAMYFCASSANPGSTDTQYFGPGTRLTVL.

J is TRBJ2-7 and V is TRBV29-1, with 8 bases identical to TRBD2. CDR3 length: 13 amino acids. Unmatched junction bases numbered 6, after V lost 2 bases and J lost 6 bases. CDR1 SQVTM and CDR2 ANQGSEA come from the germline V gene. CDR3 region: CSVEHPGTSEQYF. The CDR3, as DNA: TGCAGCGTTGAACACCCAGGGACTAGCGAGCAGTACTTC.

This clone was recorded a few times. The CDR3, as DNA: TGCAGCGTTGATGGTTCCGGGACAGGGGGCGGCCACGAGCAGTACTTC. Protein: CSVDGSGTGGGHEQYF. The J gene is TRBJ2-7, the V gene TRBV29-1; 12 bases match TRBD1. Germline V gives CDR1 SQVTM, CDR2 ANQGSEA. CDR3 size: 16 residues. V lost 3 bases, J lost 5 bases, and 11 bases stayed unmatched.

This sequence joins TRBV4-3 and TRBJ1-4, with 12 positions matching TRBD1. There are 20 residues in the CDR3. The germline V gene encodes CDR1 LGHNA and CDR2 YSLEER. Germline trimming cut 1 base from V and 4 bases from J; bases unmatched to any gene: 13. This chain's CDR3 is CASSQAYHRDRGRDNEKLFF. As DNA, the CDR3 is TGCGCCAGCAGCCAAGCATATCACCGGGACAGGGGGCGGGATAATGAAAAACTGTTTTTT.

The chain combines TRBV19 with TRBJ1-5; D gene ambiguous. CDR1 is LNHDA, CDR2 SQIVND, per germline (reference sequence). The CDR3 sequence is 17 residues long. V gave up 1 base and J gave up 0 bases, with 13 bases separating them. CDR3: CASSIGWAETSNQPQHF. DNA of the CDR3: TGTGCCAGTAGTATAGGCTGGGCAGAAACTAGCAATCAGCCCCAGCATTTT.

The chain uses TRBV14 and TRBJ1-1; no definite D call. The CDR3 is 14 residues long. Trimming took 0 bases from V and 4 from J, leaving 9 bases between them. Germline V gene data show CDR1 as SGHDN and CDR2 as FVKESK. The CDR3 reads CASSQDTGGTEAFF. CDR3 nucleotides: TGTGCCAGCAGCCAAGATACGGGTGGCACTGAAGCTTTCTTT.

This rearrangement joins TRBV9 to TRBJ1-4; 10 bases line up with TRBD1. Looked up from germline, CDR1 is SGDLS and CDR2 is YYNGEE. There are 17 residues in the CDR3. V was clipped by 4 bases and J by 2 bases; unmatched bases: 8. This CDR3 is CASSPWTGGWTNEKLFF. Written as DNA, the CDR3 is TGTGCCAGCAGCCCGTGGACAGGGGGGTGGACTAATGAAAAACTGTTTTTT.

This clone was found a few times. V usage is TRBV11-2 and J usage is TRBJ2-2; TRBD2 aligns across 7 bases. The CDR3 spans 18 residues. After removal of 5 bases from V and 0 bases from J, the junction contained 12 bases not matched to a gene. CDR1 and CDR2 (germline): SGHAT, FQNNGV. Here the CDR3 reads CASSPGGRVGPNTGELFF. In DNA, the CDR3 is TGTGCCAGCAGCCCCGGGGGGAGGGTGGGTCCGAACACCGGGGAGCTGTTTTTT.

The chain is built from TRBV7-8 and TRBJ2-5; D gene ambiguous. CDR1 and CDR2 from the germline V gene are SGHVS and FQNEAQ. The CDR3 sequence is 13 residues long. V lost 1 base and J lost 5, with 8 bases in between. The CDR3 is CASSLEQAETQYF. The CDR3 bases are TGTGCCAGCAGCTTAGAGCAGGCGGAGACCCAGTACTTC.

V usage is TRBV28 and J usage is TRBJ1-3; TRBD1 is a possible D gene (5 bases). Germline V gives CDR1 MDHEN, CDR2 SYDVKM. V was trimmed by 6 bases and J by 4 bases, leaving 16 bases between them. CDR3 size: 15 residues. The CDR3 region is CASREMGGTGNTIYF. The CDR3 region has the DNA TGTGCCAGCAGAGAAATGGGGGGAACCGGAAACACCATATATTTT.

The V gene is TRBV24-1, the J gene TRBJ2-3, with a weak D call TRBD1 (6 bases). The germline CDR1 and CDR2 sequences are KGHDR and SFDVKD. The V gene lost 3 bases and the J gene lost 2 bases, with 8 bases spanning the gap. CDR3 length: 14 amino acids. In DNA, the CDR3 is TGTGCCACCAGTGATGACAGGTTCACAGATACGCAGTATTTT. This codes for CATSDDRFTDTQYF.

The chain combines TRBV5-5 with TRBJ2-7, with 14 bases identical to TRBD2. The CDR3 runs 16 residues. The junction had 7 bases not matched to a gene; V was cut back by 3 bases and J by 5 bases. Germline V gene sequence: CDR1 SGHKS, CDR2 YYEKEE (reference sequence). The CDR3 sequence is CASSSRLAGGPDEQYF. CDR3 nucleotide sequence: TGTGCCAGCAGCTCAAGACTAGCGGGAGGGCCTGACGAGCAGTACTTC.

This chain uses TRBV28 with TRBJ2-3; 12 bases are a match to TRBD2. The CDR3 spans 17 residues. Trimming took 5 bases from V and 1 from J; bases not matched to a gene: 7. CDR1 is MDHEN, CDR2 SYDVKM, per germline. The CDR3 DNA reads TGTGCCAGCAGTCGCTGGACTAGCGGGACCCGCACAGATACGCAGTATTTT. It codes for CASSRWTSGTRTDTQYF.

The chain is built from TRBV19 and TRBJ1-5, with TRBD1 identical over 7 bases. V dropped 2 bases and J dropped 3; count of bases not matched to a gene: 7. The CDR3 is 16 amino acids. Germline CDR1 is LNHDA and CDR2 is SQIVND (reference sequence). The CDR3 region has the DNA TGTGCCAGTAGTATAAGGGACAGACAATACAATCAGCCCCAGCATTTT. It specifies CASSIRDRQYNQPQHF. The variable domain in full, with the rest retrieved from reference TRBV19 and TRBJ1-5, is DGGITQSPKYLFRKEGQNVTLSCEQNLNHDAMYWYRQDPGQGLRLIYYSQIVNDFQKGDIAEGYSVSREKKESFPLTVTSAQKNPTAFYLCASSIRDRQYNQPQHFGDGTRLSIL.

The V gene is TRBV7-2, the J gene TRBJ2-3, with 12 bases lining up with TRBD2. CDR1 SGHTA and CDR2 FQGNSA come from the germline V gene. The CDR3 length is 19 residues. V lost 0 bases and J lost 1; bases outside the gene matches: 8. The CDR3 sequence: CASSLARRLAGDRTDTQYF. The CDR3 bases are TGTGCCAGCAGCTTAGCGCGAAGACTAGCGGGAGACCGCACAGATACGCAGTATTTT.

The rearrangement links TRBV7-8 to TRBJ2-1, with D possibly being TRBD1 (6 bases). This CDR3 spans 15 amino acids. Trimming cost V 3 bases and J 5 bases, with 14 bases left between them. Per the germline V gene, CDR1 is SGHVS and CDR2 is FQNEAQ. CDR3 sequence: CASSFLQGPHNEQFF. The CDR3 region has the DNA TGTGCCAGCAGCTTTTTACAGGGCCCTCACAATGAGCAGTTCTTC. The variable domain in full, completed from reference TRBV7-8 and TRBJ2-1, reads GAGVSQSPRYKVAKRGQDVALRCDPISGHVSLFWYQQALGQGPEFLTYFQNEAQLDKSGLPSDRFFAERPEGSVSTLKIQRTQQEDSAVYLCASSFLQGPHNEQFFGPGTRLTVL.

This clone was counted once. The rearrangement uses TRBV10-3 and TRBJ2-7; D is perhaps TRBD1 (6 bases). Germline CDR1 is ENHRY and CDR2 is SYGVKD. This CDR3 is 12 amino acids long. V was trimmed by 6 bases and J by 3 bases, leaving 9 bases between them. The CDR3 bases are TGTGCCATCAGGGAGACAGGCTACGAGCAGTACTTC. The encoded protein is CAIRETGYEQYF.

V and J are TRBV7-8 and TRBJ2-6, with TRBD1 identical over 7 bases. The V gene's germline CDR1 is SGHVS and CDR2 FQNEAQ. V trimming: 4 bases; J trimming: 10 bases; junction bases outside the gene matches: 7. The CDR3 contains 14 residues. Here the CDR3 reads CASSSDRLSNVLTF. The CDR3 bases are TGTGCCAGCAGCTCGGACAGGCTCAGTAACGTCCTGACTTTC.

The CDR3 here is CSDRTEYQETQYF. Written as DNA, the CDR3 is TGCAGCGACCGGACAGAATACCAAGAGACCCAGTACTTC. This sequence joins TRBV29-1 and TRBJ2-5; D is perhaps TRBD1 (6 bases). V was shortened by 7 bases and J by 0 bases, with 12 bases between the two germline ends. The CDR3 has 13 amino acids. The germline V gene encodes CDR1 SQVTM and CDR2 ANQGSEA.

The chain links TRBV7-8 to TRBJ2-1, with D possibly being TRBD2 (6 bases). The ends were cut back, 5 bases at V and 0 bases at J, with 17 bases in the middle. The CDR3 totals 17 residues. CDR1 and CDR2 (germline): SGHVS, FQNEAQ. This CDR3 is CASSPSEGSNSYNEQFF. In DNA form, the CDR3 reads TGTGCCAGCAGCCCCTCGGAGGGGTCGAACTCCTACAATGAGCAGTTCTTC.

This clone was found once. The J gene is TRBJ1-2, the V gene TRBV24-1; 10 bases agree with TRBD1. The CDR3 consists of 16 residues. After removal of 3 bases from V and 4 bases from J, the junction contained 7 bases not matched to a gene. Germline V gene sequence: CDR1 KGHDR, CDR2 SFDVKD. Here the CDR3 reads CATSDPGTGDSYGYTF. As DNA, the CDR3 is TGTGCCACCAGTGATCCCGGGACAGGGGATTCCTATGGCTACACCTTC.

The chain uses TRBV21-1 and TRBJ1-1; the listed D gene, TRBD1, was not tested against the DNA. TRBV21-1 is a pseudogene locus. The CDR3 is 16 amino acids. The CDR3 bases are TGTGCCAGCAGCAAACTATCAGGACAGGAGGGCACTGAAGCTTTCTTT. As protein: CASSKLSGQEGTEAFF.